The rows below give T cell receptor beta chains drawn from one sample of a study of shared clonotypes between healthy human individuals. Profiled with immunoSEQ multiplex PCR; TCRdb holds only in-frame clones, not every one. Among about 2.4 million clones listed, 80% to 95% were seen once. Sequencing was done on a sample of naive CD4+ T cells from PBMCs. Receptors originate from a man aged 18-30 years in good health. Some clones in this sample may be carry-over from other donors' samples. Each CDR3 is given with its conserved first and last residue. A D gene is named only where the DNA matches it firmly. Some rows have no size entry. The others give once, few or many, or a class for an expanded clone.

clone_size	j_call	v_call	d_call	cdr3_nt	cdr3_aa
once	TRBJ2-7	TRBV11-2	.	TGTGCCAGCAGCTTAGGCCCTGTGGGCGAGCAGTACTTC	CASSLGPVGEQYF
.	TRBJ2-1	TRBV10-3	TRBD2	TGTGCCATAAGGACTAGCTCCTACAATGAGCAGTTCTTC	CAIRTSSYNEQFF
.	TRBJ1-6	TRBV6-5	.	TGTGCCAGCAGTATGGACACAAATAATTCACCCCTCCACTTT	CASSMDTNNSPLHF
.	TRBJ1-3	TRBV6-1	.	TGTGCCAGCAGTGATTCGGGCAGGGAAACTGGAAACACCATATATTTT	CASSDSGRETGNTIYF
.	TRBJ2-7	TRBV6-6	TRBD1	TGTGCCAGCAGTTACTCCGATACAGGGGACGAGCAGTACTTC	CASSYSDTGDEQYF
.	TRBJ1-1	TRBV5-4	.	TGTGCCAGCAGCTTGGATCTGGGGTACACTGAAGCTTTCTTT	CASSLDLGYTEAFF
.	TRBJ1-3	TRBV28	.	TGTGCCAGCAGCACCACAGGGTATTCTGGAAACACCATATATTTT	CASSTTGYSGNTIYF
.	TRBJ2-7	TRBV7-9	.	TGTGCCAGCAGCTTCGGAGGGCAGCGGGCCTCCTACGAGCAGTACTTC	CASSFGGQRASYEQYF
.	TRBJ1-4	TRBV6-6	.	TGTGCCAGCAGTTACTCGACAGACTCTAATGAAAAACTGTTTTTT	CASSYSTDSNEKLFF
few	TRBJ1-1	TRBV5-4	.	TGTGCCAGCAGCTTGGGACAATCGAACACTGAAGCTTTCTTT	CASSLGQSNTEAFF
.	TRBJ2-7	TRBV27	.	TGTGCCAGCAGTTTATATTCTCCGTTGGGGGGCTACGAGCAGTACTTC	CASSLYSPLGGYEQYF
.	TRBJ1-4	TRBV4-1	TRBD1	TGCGCCAGCAGCCAGTATACCTTAGGGACAGAAAAGAGGGTGGTCTGGGAAAAACTGTTTTTT	CASSQYTLGTEKRVVWEKLFF
.	TRBJ2-3	TRBV4-1	.	TGCGCCAGCAGCCAAGTGGGGCAAAGGGGCACTCGTAGGGATACGCAGTATTTT	CASSQVGQRGTRRDTQYF
.	TRBJ2-2	TRBV11-1	TRBD2	TGTGCCAGCAGCTCCCCCCTTGGGGCGGGAGTCGCCGGGGAGCTGTTTTTT	CASSSPLGAGVAGELFF
once	TRBJ1-2	TRBV5-6	TRBD1	TGTGCCAGCAGCTTGTGGGGACAGGGGGCCCTTGGGTATGGCTACACCTTC	CASSLWGQGALGYGYTF
few	TRBJ1-2	TRBV7-2	TRBD1	TGTGCCAGCAGCTCGGTGGGGGGACAGGGAAACTATGGCTACACCTTC	CASSSVGGQGNYGYTF
few	TRBJ1-1	TRBV4-1	.	TGCGCCAGCAGCCAAAGGGGGGCTACCTTCACTGAAGCTTTCTTT	CASSQRGATFTEAFF
.	TRBJ1-5	TRBV30	.	TGTGCCTGGAGTGCGGGCGGGGTCAATCAGCCCCAGCATTTT	CAWSAGGVNQPQHF
.	TRBJ1-5	TRBV28	.	TGTGCCAGTGGACCGCTAGATCAGCCCCAGCATTTT	CASGPLDQPQHF
.	TRBJ2-5	TRBV7-9	.	TGTGCTACCAGCAGGGACGAGGGCAGGCAAGAGACCCAGTACTTC	CATSRDEGRQETQYF
.	TRBJ2-5	TRBV10-3	TRBD2	TGTGCCATCAGTGACCGGACTAGCGGGAGCATAGAGACCCAGTACTTC	CAISDRTSGSIETQYF
.	TRBJ1-4	TRBV5-1	.	TGCGCCAGCAGCCTGCAAACAGGGACTAATGAAAAACTGTTTTTT	CASSLQTGTNEKLFF
few	TRBJ1-1	TRBV2	.	TGTGCCACCAACCCTGGGGTGGACACTGAAGCTTTCTTT	CATNPGVDTEAFF
.	TRBJ1-1	TRBV19	.	TGTGCCAGTAGTATGGCATTTGCCATGAACACTGAAGCTTTCTTT	CASSMAFAMNTEAFF
.	TRBJ2-7	TRBV7-3	.	TGTGCCAGCAGCTTAGGGCGGCAGCCCTACGAGCAGTACTTC	CASSLGRQPYEQYF
.	TRBJ1-2	TRBV20-1	TRBD1	TGCAGTGCTCCGCAGGGGGACGGCTACACCTTC	CSAPQGDGYTF
.	TRBJ1-2	TRBV6-5	TRBD1	TGTGCCAGCAGAGGGGACAGTCCTAACTATGGCTACACCTTC	CASRGDSPNYGYTF
.	TRBJ2-7	TRBV30	.	TGTGCCTGGAGAGTAACCGGGGCCTACGAGCAGTACTTC	CAWRVTGAYEQYF
once	TRBJ1-2	TRBV30	.	TGTGCCTGGAGCGCCCCAGGGTATGGCTACACCTTC	CAWSAPGYGYTF
.	TRBJ2-5	TRBV29-1	.	TGCAGCGTTGCCGGGCAGGGCGAGACCCAGTACTTC	CSVAGQGETQYF